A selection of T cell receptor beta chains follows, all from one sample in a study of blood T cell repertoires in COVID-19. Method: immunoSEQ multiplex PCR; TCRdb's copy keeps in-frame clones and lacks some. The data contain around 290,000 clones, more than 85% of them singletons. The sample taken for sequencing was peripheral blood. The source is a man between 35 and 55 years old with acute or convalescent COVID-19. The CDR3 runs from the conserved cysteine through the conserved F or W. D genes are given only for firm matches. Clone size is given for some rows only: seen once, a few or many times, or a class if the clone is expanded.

cdr3_nt: TGCGCCAGCACCCGGACTTCGGAGGGCACTGAAGCTTTCTTT
cdr3_aa: CASTRTSEGTEAFF
v_call: TRBV5-1
clone_size: -
j_call: TRBJ1-1
cdr3_length: 14
d_call: -

cdr3_nt: TGTGCTAGTGGGCCCTTCGCAGGGGACACCGGGGAGCTGTTTTTT
cdr3_aa: CASGPFAGDTGELFF
v_call: TRBV12-5
clone_size: -
j_call: TRBJ2-2
cdr3_length: 15
d_call: -

cdr3_nt: TGTGCCAGCAGCCAGTTAGCGGGGGAGATCTACGAGCAGTACTTC
cdr3_aa: CASSQLAGEIYEQYF
v_call: TRBV3-1/TRBV3-2
clone_size: once
j_call: TRBJ2-7
cdr3_length: 15
d_call: TRBD2

cdr3_nt: TGTGCCAGCAGCTTGACAGGGGGCGCAGATACGCAGTATTTT
cdr3_aa: CASSLTGGADTQYF
v_call: TRBV7-8
clone_size: -
j_call: TRBJ2-3
cdr3_length: 14
d_call: TRBD1

cdr3_nt: TGTGCCAGCAGCAACAACAGGGATGGGGGCTATGGCTACACCTTC
cdr3_aa: CASSNNRDGGYGYTF
v_call: TRBV5-6
clone_size: -
j_call: TRBJ1-2
cdr3_length: 15
d_call: -

cdr3_nt: TGTGCCAGCAGTGCCGAGCGGGGGGGGTCCAAAAACATTCAGTACTTC
cdr3_aa: CASSAERGGSKNIQYF
v_call: TRBV2
clone_size: -
j_call: TRBJ2-4
cdr3_length: 16
d_call: TRBD2

cdr3_nt: TGTGCCAGCAGTTACGGTGGACAGCTCACCGGGGAGCTGTTTTTT
cdr3_aa: CASSYGGQLTGELFF
v_call: TRBV6-6
clone_size: once
j_call: TRBJ2-2
cdr3_length: 15
d_call: -

cdr3_nt: TGTGCCAGCAGTTTATTACCGGGACTAGCGGCCCCATATGAGCAGTTCTTC
cdr3_aa: CASSLLPGLAAPYEQFF
v_call: TRBV27
clone_size: -
j_call: TRBJ2-1
cdr3_length: 17
d_call: TRBD2

cdr3_nt: TGTGCCAGCAGCGCCCGGGACAGGGGGAATTCACCCCTCCACTTT
cdr3_aa: CASSARDRGNSPLHF
v_call: TRBV7-3
clone_size: -
j_call: TRBJ1-6
cdr3_length: 15
d_call: TRBD1

cdr3_nt: TGCGCCCGCAGCTTGGAGGGGGGGGCCTATTCACCCCTCCACTTT
cdr3_aa: CARSLEGGAYSPLHF
v_call: TRBV5-1
clone_size: once
j_call: TRBJ1-6
cdr3_length: 15
d_call: -

cdr3_nt: TGTGCCAGCAGCCTTACAGGGCGCAATCAGCCCCAGCATTTT
cdr3_aa: CASSLTGRNQPQHF
v_call: TRBV28
clone_size: -
j_call: TRBJ1-5
cdr3_length: 14
d_call: -

cdr3_nt: TGTGCCAGTAGTATACAGGGGCTCGGAACTGAAGCTTTCTTT
cdr3_aa: CASSIQGLGTEAFF
v_call: TRBV19
clone_size: once
j_call: TRBJ1-1
cdr3_length: 14
d_call: -

cdr3_nt: TGTGCCAGCAGTTTAAAGTCACAGGGGTACGAGCAGTACTTC
cdr3_aa: CASSLKSQGYEQYF
v_call: TRBV27
clone_size: -
j_call: TRBJ2-7
cdr3_length: 14
d_call: TRBD1

cdr3_nt: TGTGCCAGCAGCGTACGAAGTCGGACTGAAGCTTTCTTT
cdr3_aa: CASSVRSRTEAFF
v_call: TRBV9
clone_size: -
j_call: TRBJ1-1
cdr3_length: 13
d_call: -

cdr3_nt: TGTGCCAGCTCACCACTGGCAGATAATAACTATGGCTACACCTTC
cdr3_aa: CASSPLADNNYGYTF
v_call: TRBV18
clone_size: -
j_call: TRBJ1-2
cdr3_length: 15
d_call: -

cdr3_nt: TGTGCCAGCTCGCGATTCGGTCCTGGGGCCAACGTCCTGACTTTC
cdr3_aa: CASSRFGPGANVLTF
v_call: TRBV7-3
clone_size: -
j_call: TRBJ2-6
cdr3_length: 15
d_call: -

cdr3_nt: TGTGCCAGCAGTTACTCGACAGGGCACTACGAGCAGTACTTC
cdr3_aa: CASSYSTGHYEQYF
v_call: TRBV6-5
clone_size: -
j_call: TRBJ2-7
cdr3_length: 14
d_call: TRBD1

cdr3_nt: TGTGCCAGCAGCTTTCTAGCGGGGGCTAACACAGATACGCAGTATTTT
cdr3_aa: CASSFLAGANTDTQYF
v_call: TRBV7-2
clone_size: -
j_call: TRBJ2-3
cdr3_length: 16
d_call: TRBD2

cdr3_nt: TGCGCCAGCAGCTTGGCGGGGGGAATGGATTCACCCCTCCACTTT
cdr3_aa: CASSLAGGMDSPLHF
v_call: TRBV5-1
clone_size: once
j_call: TRBJ1-6
cdr3_length: 15
d_call: -

cdr3_nt: TGTGCCAGCAGCCCCGGGACTAGCGGGGGGGCTGTCTCCGAGCAGTACTTC
cdr3_aa: CASSPGTSGGAVSEQYF
v_call: TRBV5-4
clone_size: -
j_call: TRBJ2-7
cdr3_length: 17
d_call: TRBD2

cdr3_nt: TGCGCCAGCAGCGTGGGCGGCCCATATCAAGAGACCCAGTACTTC
cdr3_aa: CASSVGGPYQETQYF
v_call: TRBV5-1
clone_size: -
j_call: TRBJ2-5
cdr3_length: 15
d_call: -

cdr3_nt: TGTGCCAGCAGACCGACAGGGAGGACTGAAGCTTTCTTT
cdr3_aa: CASRPTGRTEAFF
v_call: TRBV4-2
clone_size: -
j_call: TRBJ1-1
cdr3_length: 13
d_call: TRBD1

cdr3_nt: TGTGCCAGCAGCTCCCTCGGGCCCTTTGGGGGGAACACCATATATTTT
cdr3_aa: CASSSLGPFGGNTIYF
v_call: TRBV7-6
clone_size: once
j_call: TRBJ1-3
cdr3_length: 16
d_call: -

cdr3_nt: TGTGCCAGCAGCCCGTGGACAGGGGGTCATGAGCAGTTCTTC
cdr3_aa: CASSPWTGGHEQFF
v_call: TRBV9
clone_size: -
j_call: TRBJ2-1
cdr3_length: 14
d_call: TRBD1

cdr3_nt: TGTGCTAGTGGTCCGGAGCAGGGGAACACTGAAGCTTTCTTT
cdr3_aa: CASGPEQGNTEAFF
v_call: TRBV12-5
clone_size: -
j_call: TRBJ1-1
cdr3_length: 14
d_call: -

cdr3_nt: TGTGCCAGCAGCATGGACCGACAGGGGCGAATTATGAACACTGAAGCTTTCTTT
cdr3_aa: CASSMDRQGRIMNTEAFF
v_call: TRBV5-6
clone_size: -
j_call: TRBJ1-1
cdr3_length: 18
d_call: TRBD1

cdr3_nt: TGTGCCAGCAGTGAACAGGGGCCCGGAAGAGAGCAGTACTTC
cdr3_aa: CASSEQGPGREQYF
v_call: TRBV2
clone_size: -
j_call: TRBJ2-7
cdr3_length: 14
d_call: -

cdr3_nt: TGTGCCAGCAGCGTAGCTGGGACTAGCGGTGATACGCAGTATTTT
cdr3_aa: CASSVAGTSGDTQYF
v_call: TRBV9
clone_size: -
j_call: TRBJ2-3
cdr3_length: 15
d_call: TRBD2

cdr3_nt: TGTGCCAGCAGCCCCAGGGCTGGAAACACCATATATTTT
cdr3_aa: CASSPRAGNTIYF
v_call: TRBV27
clone_size: -
j_call: TRBJ1-3
cdr3_length: 13
d_call: -

cdr3_nt: TGTGCCAGCAGAGGACAGTCGAACACCGGGGAGCTGTTTTTT
cdr3_aa: CASRGQSNTGELFF
v_call: TRBV6-5
clone_size: -
j_call: TRBJ2-2
cdr3_length: 14
d_call: -

cdr3_nt: TGTGCCAGCAGTGAAGGTTCAGGGGCGGGTGGTTACAGCAATCAGCCCCAGCATTTT
cdr3_aa: CASSEGSGAGGYSNQPQHF
v_call: TRBV6-1
clone_size: once
j_call: TRBJ1-5
cdr3_length: 19
d_call: -

cdr3_nt: TGTGCCAGCAGCTTCAAGAACACTGAAGCTTTCTTT
cdr3_aa: CASSFKNTEAFF
v_call: TRBV5-4
clone_size: -
j_call: TRBJ1-1
cdr3_length: 12
d_call: -

cdr3_nt: TGTGCCAGCAGTGAAGCAGTCCTCGAGACTGGGGAGACCCAGTACTTC
cdr3_aa: CASSEAVLETGETQYF
v_call: TRBV6-1
clone_size: once
j_call: TRBJ2-5
cdr3_length: 16
d_call: -

cdr3_nt: TGTGCCAGCAGCCAGGGCCACTATGGCTACACCTTC
cdr3_aa: CASSQGHYGYTF
v_call: TRBV4-2
clone_size: once
j_call: TRBJ1-2
cdr3_length: 12
d_call: -

cdr3_nt: TGTGCCAGCAGTTTCTACAGGGATACTCAAGAGTTCTTC
cdr3_aa: CASSFYRDTQEFF
v_call: TRBV6-2/TRBV6-3
clone_size: -
j_call: TRBJ2-1
cdr3_length: 13
d_call: -

cdr3_nt: TGTGCCAGCACCCTTACAGGGGGCGACTATGGCTACACCTTC
cdr3_aa: CASTLTGGDYGYTF
v_call: TRBV7-9
clone_size: few
j_call: TRBJ1-2
cdr3_length: 14
d_call: TRBD1

cdr3_nt: TGTGCCAGCAGCCGCCGGGACAGCTTTAATGAGCAGTTCTTC
cdr3_aa: CASSRRDSFNEQFF
v_call: TRBV7-2
clone_size: -
j_call: TRBJ2-1
cdr3_length: 14
d_call: TRBD1

cdr3_nt: TGTGCCAGTAGTTTCGACAGGGCCTTTAACTATGGCTACACCTTC
cdr3_aa: CASSFDRAFNYGYTF
v_call: TRBV19
clone_size: few
j_call: TRBJ1-2
cdr3_length: 15
d_call: TRBD1

cdr3_nt: TGTGCCAGCAGTTTAAGGGGTACCTACAATGAGCAGTTCTTC
cdr3_aa: CASSLRGTYNEQFF
v_call: TRBV28
clone_size: -
j_call: TRBJ2-1
cdr3_length: 14
d_call: -

cdr3_nt: TGTGCCAGCAGCGAGACAGGGGGCCTAAACACCATATATTTT
cdr3_aa: CASSETGGLNTIYF
v_call: TRBV9
clone_size: -
j_call: TRBJ1-3
cdr3_length: 14
d_call: TRBD1

cdr3_nt: TGTGCCAGCAGGTCGGAGGGGGCGATCAATGAGCAGTTCTTC
cdr3_aa: CASRSEGAINEQFF
v_call: TRBV11-2
clone_size: -
j_call: TRBJ2-1
cdr3_length: 14
d_call: -

cdr3_nt: TGCGCCAGCAGCCAAGATTCCAGCGGGGGTTCCGAGCAGTACTTC
cdr3_aa: CASSQDSSGGSEQYF
v_call: TRBV4-1
clone_size: -
j_call: TRBJ2-7
cdr3_length: 15
d_call: TRBD2

cdr3_nt: TGTGCCAGCAGCCAGAGGACAGGGGGCGATGAAAAACTGTTTTTT
cdr3_aa: CASSQRTGGDEKLFF
v_call: TRBV7-9
clone_size: -
j_call: TRBJ1-4
cdr3_length: 15
d_call: TRBD1

cdr3_nt: TGTGCTAGTGGTTTGGTACGGTCCTCTAACTATGGCTACACCTTC
cdr3_aa: CASGLVRSSNYGYTF
v_call: TRBV12-5
clone_size: -
j_call: TRBJ1-2
cdr3_length: 15
d_call: -

cdr3_nt: TGTGCCAGCAGCCAAGTCAGGACAGGGGCTAACGAGCAGTACTTC
cdr3_aa: CASSQVRTGANEQYF
v_call: TRBV3-1/TRBV3-2
clone_size: once
j_call: TRBJ2-7
cdr3_length: 15
d_call: TRBD1

cdr3_nt: TGTGCCAGCAGCACTAGCGGGGGGGCTTACAATGAGCAGTTCTTC
cdr3_aa: CASSTSGGAYNEQFF
v_call: TRBV7-2
clone_size: -
j_call: TRBJ2-1
cdr3_length: 15
d_call: TRBD2

cdr3_nt: TGTGCCGCCAACAAGGGGCAAGTCTCTGGAAACACCATATATTTT
cdr3_aa: CAANKGQVSGNTIYF
v_call: TRBV10-3
clone_size: few
j_call: TRBJ1-3
cdr3_length: 15
d_call: -

cdr3_nt: TGCGCCAGCAGCCAAGAGCAACAGCCTTATGGCTACACCTTC
cdr3_aa: CASSQEQQPYGYTF
v_call: TRBV4-1
clone_size: -
j_call: TRBJ1-2
cdr3_length: 14
d_call: -

cdr3_nt: TGTGCCAGCAGTGAACAGGTCTATAGCAATCAGCCCCAGCATTTT
cdr3_aa: CASSEQVYSNQPQHF
v_call: TRBV2
clone_size: -
j_call: TRBJ1-5
cdr3_length: 15
d_call: -

cdr3_nt: TGTGCCAGCAGCTCGTCGGGACTCCGGGGAAACACCATATATTTT
cdr3_aa: CASSSSGLRGNTIYF
v_call: TRBV9
clone_size: -
j_call: TRBJ1-3
cdr3_length: 15
d_call: -

cdr3_nt: TGTGCCAGCAGCTTAGCCCCCGGTTACGAGCAGTACTTC
cdr3_aa: CASSLAPGYEQYF
v_call: TRBV7-2
clone_size: -
j_call: TRBJ2-7
cdr3_length: 13
d_call: -

cdr3_nt: TGCGCCAGCAGCTGGGACAGTCGCTCCTACAATGAGCAGTTCTTC
cdr3_aa: CASSWDSRSYNEQFF
v_call: TRBV5-1
clone_size: -
j_call: TRBJ2-1
cdr3_length: 15
d_call: TRBD1

cdr3_nt: TGTGCCAGCAGTGGACAGGGAGGTGAGCAGTTCTTC
cdr3_aa: CASSGQGGEQFF
v_call: TRBV3-1/TRBV3-2
clone_size: -
j_call: TRBJ2-1
cdr3_length: 12
d_call: TRBD1

cdr3_nt: TGTGCTAGTGGTTTGGCTAGCGGTCGTGGAAATACGCAGTATTTT
cdr3_aa: CASGLASGRGNTQYF
v_call: TRBV12-5
clone_size: -
j_call: TRBJ2-3
cdr3_length: 15
d_call: TRBD2